The 27 T cell receptor beta chains below all came from one sample that was sequenced in a study of shared clonotypes between healthy human individuals. Only in-frame clones appear in the TCRdb table, and some are missing; sequencing was by immunoSEQ multiplex PCR. The data hold 2 million to 2.5 million clones, with around 93% observed a single time. Naive CD8 cells were CD45RO-negative, positively selected for CCR7, excluding terminally differentiated effector memory CD45RA+ cells. Sequenced input: naive CD8+ T cells from PBMCs. The receptors here all came from a man younger than 30 in good health. Some clones in this sample may be carry-over from other donors' samples.

The chain couples TRBV27 to TRBJ1-5; 10 nucleotides match TRBD1. Trimming removed 4 bases from V and 5 bases from J; junction bases left unmatched: 8. Germline CDR1 reads MNHEY; CDR2 reads SMNVEV (reference sequence). CDR3 length: 16 amino acids. CDR3 loop: CASSYRQGAIDQPQHF. In DNA, the CDR3 is TGTGCCAGCAGTTACCGACAGGGGGCTATAGATCAGCCCCAGCATTTT.

The chain couples TRBV7-9 to TRBJ2-7, with a weak D call TRBD2 (5 bases). Per the germline V gene, CDR1 is SEHNR and CDR2 is FQNEAQ (reference sequence). The CDR3 contains 13 residues. Trimming took off 5 bases at V and 7 bases at J, with 15 bases between the two ends. The CDR3 is CASSGEGVREQYF. CDR3 coding DNA: TGTGCCAGCAGCGGAGAGGGAGTCAGGGAGCAGTACTTC.

The rearrangement uses TRBV27 and TRBJ2-7; 10 bases are a match to TRBD2. Germline CDR1 MNHEY, CDR2 SMNVEV (reference sequence). J gave up 4 bases and V 6 bases, and 6 bases lay outside the gene matches. The CDR3 loop spans 14 amino acids. The CDR3, as DNA: TGTGCCAGCAGCACAGGACTAGCGGCTTACGAGCAGTACTTC. Translating it yields CASSTGLAAYEQYF.

The chain couples TRBV5-1 to TRBJ2-7, with TRBD1 as a possible D gene (5 bases). The V gene lost 4 bases and the J gene lost 0 bases, with 14 bases spanning the gap. CDR1 is SGHRS and CDR2 is YFSETQ in the germline V gene. CDR3 size: 15 residues. CDR3 sequence: CASSLDTGGSYEQYF. DNA for the CDR3: TGCGCCAGCAGCCTGGACACGGGTGGCTCCTACGAGCAGTACTTC.

The chain employs TRBV5-1 and TRBJ2-7; TRBD2 matches 8 bases. This CDR3 spans 15 amino acids. The J segment lost 5 bases and the V segment lost 0 bases, leaving 7 bases of the junction unmatched. The germline CDR1 and CDR2 sequences are SGHRS and YFSETQ. For the CDR3, the DNA is TGCGCCAGCAGCTTGGGGTGGCGGGAGGTACACGAGCAGTACTTC. Residues: CASSLGWREVHEQYF.

The chain joins TRBV9 to TRBJ2-5; 9 bases line up with TRBD2. The ends lost 4 bases at V and 5 bases at J; junction bases unmatched: 6. Germline V gene data show CDR1 as SGDLS and CDR2 as YYNGEE. This CDR3 has 14 amino acids. This CDR3 is CASSPLAGVETQYF. The CDR3 DNA reads as TGTGCCAGCAGCCCTTTAGCGGGAGTGGAGACCCAGTACTTC.

V and J are TRBV15 and TRBJ2-7, with TRBD1 matching over 11 bases. V was pared by 3 bases and J by 11 bases, with 3 bases of the junction left unmatched. Germline V gives CDR1 LNHNV, CDR2 YYDKDF (reference sequence). The CDR3 consists of 12 residues. CDR3 DNA sequence: TGTGCCACCAGCAGGGACAGGGGGCTAAAGTACTTC. It yields the protein CATSRDRGLKYF. The whole variable domain, filled in from reference TRBV15 and TRBJ2-7, reads DAMVIQNPRYQVTQFGKPVTLSCSQTLNHNVMYWYQQKSSQAPKLLFHYYDKDFNNEADTPDNFQSRRPNTSFCFLDIRSPGLGDTAMYLCATSRDRGLKYFGPGTRLTVT.

This clone was seen a handful of times. V is TRBV11-2 and J is TRBJ2-5; 7 positions match TRBD2. J gave up 5 bases and V 4 bases, and 16 bases lay outside the gene matches. The CDR3 is 17 amino acids. Germline V gene lookup returns CDR1 SGHAT and CDR2 FQNNGV. The DNA for the CDR3 is TGTGCCAGCAGCTCCAATTACTGGACGGGGGGTAGGGAGACCCAGTACTTC. This gives the protein CASSSNYWTGGRETQYF.

The genes are TRBV6-5 and TRBJ1-5; D call uncertain. The V gene's germline CDR1 is MNHEY and CDR2 SVGAGI. Trimming left V 1 base short and J 7 bases short, with 11 bases between. The CDR3 totals 14 residues. The CDR3 loop reads CASSYLIGGQPQHF. The CDR3 DNA follows: TGTGCCAGCAGTTACTTGATAGGAGGACAGCCCCAGCATTTT.

The rearrangement links TRBV7-9 to TRBJ2-5, with a tentative D call TRBD1 (6 bases). There are 14 residues in the CDR3. CDR1 is SEHNR and CDR2 is FQNEAQ in the germline V gene (reference sequence). Trimming pared 7 bases from V and 4 bases from J, leaving 16 bases between. CDR3 nucleotide sequence: TGTGCCAGCACCTATGAAACAGGGAGAGAGACCCAGTACTTC. Translating gives CASTYETGRETQYF.

In regard to this clone: Other DNA sequences in this sample translate to the same CDR3. The chain uses TRBV28 and TRBJ1-5; D is uncertain. The ends were cut back, 1 base at V and 2 bases at J, with 6 bases in the middle. The CDR3 runs 14 residues. CDR1 is MDHEN and CDR2 is SYDVKM in the germline V gene. This chain's CDR3 is CASSLFRGNQPQHF. The CDR3, as DNA: TGTGCCAGCAGTTTATTTCGGGGCAATCAGCCCCAGCATTTT.

The chain couples TRBV28 to TRBJ2-1; 7 bases align to TRBD2. Germline CDR1 is MDHEN and CDR2 is SYDVKM. Germline trimming cut 2 bases from V and 9 bases from J; bases unmatched to any gene: 7. This CDR3 contains 14 residues. CDR3 sequence: CASSLEGLRGEQFF. The CDR3 coding sequence is TGTGCCAGCAGTTTAGAGGGACTAAGGGGTGAGCAGTTCTTC.

This clone appeared a single time. This chain connects TRBV27 to TRBJ2-7, with 7 bases fitting TRBD1. Per the germline V gene, CDR1 is MNHEY and CDR2 is SMNVEV (reference sequence). J was trimmed by 5 bases and V by 5 bases; bases with no gene match: 3. The CDR3 runs 12 residues. CDR3 protein: CASSNRGDEQYF. The CDR3, as DNA: TGTGCCAGCAGTAACAGGGGAGACGAGCAGTACTTC.

The CDR3 DNA is TGTGCCAGCAGCTTATACCTTACAACTAATGAAAAACTGTTTTTT. It encodes CASSLYLTTNEKLFF. The gene calls are TRBV7-2 and TRBJ1-4; D is undetermined. Looked up from germline, CDR1 is SGHTA and CDR2 is FQGNSA. V shed 2 bases and J shed 0 bases, with 7 bases lying between them. There are 15 residues in the CDR3.

The chain couples TRBV15 to TRBJ1-2; D uncertain. Germline CDR1 is LNHNV and CDR2 is YYDKDF (reference sequence). Deletions cut 2 bases from V and 2 bases from J, with 9 bases between. This CDR3 has 14 residues. CDR3 region: CATSRLVENYGYTF. DNA of the CDR3: TGTGCCACCAGCAGACTAGTGGAAAACTATGGCTACACCTTC. The full variable domain, its missing parts supplied by reference TRBV15 and TRBJ1-2, is DAMVIQNPRYQVTQFGKPVTLSCSQTLNHNVMYWYQQKSSQAPKLLFHYYDKDFNNEADTPDNFQSRRPNTSFCFLDIRSPGLGDTAMYLCATSRLVENYGYTFGSGTRLTVV.

The chain has TRBV5-1 and TRBJ2-1, with D perhaps matching TRBD2 (6 bases). V lost 0 bases, J lost 2 bases, and 12 bases lay in between. The CDR3 is 16 residues long. CDR1 and CDR2 from the germline V gene are SGHRS and YFSETQ. The DNA of the CDR3 is TGCGCCAGCAGCTTGGGGGTAAGCGGGCCCTACAATGAGCAGTTCTTC. This encodes CASSLGVSGPYNEQFF.

V gene TRBV6-5 combines with J gene TRBJ2-3; 8 bases fit TRBD1. The CDR3 is 16 amino acids. Looked up from germline, CDR1 is MNHEY and CDR2 is SVGAGI. The ends lost 0 bases at V and 3 bases at J; junction bases unmatched: 5. CDR3 sequence: CASSYSRDRSTDTQYF. The CDR3 DNA reads TGTGCCAGCAGTTACTCGCGGGACAGGAGTACAGATACGCAGTATTTT.

J is TRBJ2-7 and V is TRBV7-9; D unresolved. V was pared by 1 base and J by 4 bases, with 11 bases between. Germline assignment: CDR1 SEHNR and CDR2 FQNEAQ (reference sequence). This CDR3 has 14 residues. As DNA, the CDR3 is TGTGCCAGCAGCTTAGAGTGGCCCCCTTACGAGCAGTACTTC. Its translation: CASSLEWPPYEQYF.

The chain employs TRBV7-9 and TRBJ1-4; 8 positions agree with TRBD1. The junction had 13 bases not matched to a gene; V was cut back by 4 bases and J by 0 bases. The CDR3 spans 19 residues. Germline V gene lookup returns CDR1 SEHNR and CDR2 FQNEAQ (reference sequence). The CDR3 here is CASSSSVRGRLTTNEKLFF. DNA of the CDR3: TGTGCCAGCAGCTCAAGTGTCAGGGGGCGGCTTACAACTAATGAAAAACTGTTTTTT.

The chain employs TRBV11-2 and TRBJ2-7; 8 positions agree with TRBD1. With 3 bases clipped from V and 3 bases from J, the junction kept 7 bases outside the gene matches. This CDR3 is built from 15 residues. CDR1 is SGHAT and CDR2 is FQNNGV in the germline V gene. CDR3 in amino acids: CASSFAQGASYEQYF. The DNA of the CDR3 is TGTGCCAGCAGCTTCGCCCAGGGGGCCAGCTACGAGCAGTACTTC.

The rearrangement joins TRBV5-1 to TRBJ1-2; TRBD1 aligns across 7 bases. Germline CDR1 reads SGHRS; CDR2 reads YFSETQ. Trimming removed 4 bases from V and 0 bases from J; junction bases left unmatched: 6. The CDR3 is 15 amino acids. The CDR3 DNA follows: TGCGCCAGCAGCGATCCGGGACAGCCTAACTATGGCTACACCTTC. Residues: CASSDPGQPNYGYTF. The whole variable domain, filled in from reference TRBV5-1 and TRBJ1-2, reads KAGVTQTPRYLIKTRGQQVTLSCSPISGHRSVSWYQQTPGQGLQFLFEYFSETQRNKGNFPGRFSGRQFSNSRSEMNVSTLELGDSALYLCASSDPGQPNYGYTFGSGTRLTVV.

The rearrangement joins TRBV5-1 to TRBJ2-7, with unresolved D. Deletions cut 2 bases from V and 0 bases from J, with 15 bases between. Germline CDR1 reads SGHRS; CDR2 reads YFSETQ. This CDR3 comprises 16 residues. CDR3 sequence reads: CASSFIAGHGSYEQYF. CDR3 bases: TGCGCCAGCAGCTTTATTGCCGGGCATGGCTCCTACGAGCAGTACTTC. Filled out from reference TRBV5-1 and TRBJ2-7, the complete variable domain reads KAGVTQTPRYLIKTRGQQVTLSCSPISGHRSVSWYQQTPGQGLQFLFEYFSETQRNKGNFPGRFSGRQFSNSRSEMNVSTLELGDSALYLCASSFIAGHGSYEQYFGPGTRLTVT.

The V and J genes are TRBV27 and TRBJ1-1; D is unclear. Germline V gene lookup returns CDR1 MNHEY and CDR2 SMNVEV (reference sequence). V dropped 3 bases and J dropped 2 bases, with 13 bases sitting between them. The CDR3 loop spans 15 amino acids. This CDR3 is CASSFDGNPNTEAFF. DNA for the CDR3: TGTGCCAGCAGTTTCGACGGAAACCCCAACACTGAAGCTTTCTTT.

CDR3 DNA sequence: TGTGCCAGCAGTATCACAGGGCCTAGCACAGATACGCAGTATTTT. Protein product: CASSITGPSTDTQYF. This chain connects TRBV28 to TRBJ2-3; D possibly corresponds to TRBD1 (6 bases). Germline CDR1 and CDR2: MDHEN and SYDVKM. The CDR3 has 15 residues. V shed 5 bases and J shed 0 bases, with 12 bases lying between them.

The rearrangement joins TRBV4-3 to TRBJ2-7; TRBD2 might be the D (6 bases). The CDR3 length is 14 residues. Germline assignment: CDR1 LGHNA and CDR2 YSLEER. V dropped 2 bases and J dropped 5 bases, with 13 bases sitting between them. In DNA, the CDR3 is TGCGCCAGCAGCCAACAGGGAGGTACGGACGAGCAGTACTTC. Translating gives CASSQQGGTDEQYF.

Remarks on this clone: This same CDR3 is encoded by further DNA sequences in the sample. The chain recombines TRBV27 with TRBJ1-2; a possible D gene is TRBD1 (5 bases). Germline assignment: CDR1 MNHEY and CDR2 SMNVEV (reference sequence). This CDR3 spans 11 amino acids. The V and J ends lost 5 bases and 5 bases respectively, with 6 bases between them. CDR3 nucleotides: TGTGCCAGCAGTCAGGGTTATGGCTACACCTTC. It codes for CASSQGYGYTF.

J is TRBJ2-7 and V is TRBV9; TRBD1 matches at 9 bases. The CDR3 runs 14 residues. V shed 3 bases, J shed 4 bases, and the junction held 5 bases outside the gene matches. Germline V gene sequence: CDR1 SGDLS, CDR2 YYNGEE. CDR3 nucleotide sequence: TGTGCCAGCAGCGAGGGGACAGGGAAATACGAGCAGTACTTC. Its protein product is CASSEGTGKYEQYF.